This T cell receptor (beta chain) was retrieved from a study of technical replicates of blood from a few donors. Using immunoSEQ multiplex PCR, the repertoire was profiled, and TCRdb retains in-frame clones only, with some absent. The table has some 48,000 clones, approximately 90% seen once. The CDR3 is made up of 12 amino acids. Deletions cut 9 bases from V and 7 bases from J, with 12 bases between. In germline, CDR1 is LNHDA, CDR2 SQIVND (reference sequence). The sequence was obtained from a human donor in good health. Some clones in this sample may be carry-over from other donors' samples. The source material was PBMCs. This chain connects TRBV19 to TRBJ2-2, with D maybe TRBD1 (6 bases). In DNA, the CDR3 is TGTGCCAGCAGACAGGAGAGCGGGGAGCTGTTTTTT. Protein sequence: CASRQESGELFF.